The present entry profiles one T cell receptor beta chain with its context. The CDR3 covers 15 residues. Per germline, CDR1 LGHNT and CDR2 FRNRAP. V dropped 1 base and J dropped 7; count of bases not matched to a gene: 7. The data derive from a study of shared clonotypes between healthy human individuals. Generated by immunoSEQ multiplex PCR, the TCRdb table keeps only in-frame clones and is missing some. In the table there are about 520,000 clones, roughly 80% of which are singletons. This chain connects TRBV12-5 to TRBJ2-1; 7 nucleotides agree with TRBD1. The TCR originated in a woman aged 40-49 years in good health. Some clones in this sample may be carry-over from other donors' samples. The sample comprised PBMCs. The CDR3 coding sequence is TGTGCTAGTGGTTTGGGTCCCGAACAGGGGAATGAGCAGTTCTTC. It yields the protein CASGLGPEQGNEQFF.